These 10 T cell receptor beta chains share one sample of origin, sequenced in a study of blood T cells in healthy people across ages. The authors ran a second PCR of roughly 7 to 11 cycles using a sample-barcoded 5' primer and a J-beta primer mix. Each CDR3 protein is one row after TCRdb ran MiXCR on the 5' RACE reads. The profile shows 800,000 or so distinct CDR3 sequences, roughly 25% of them singletons. In addition, the sample was reused for a study of T cells of mothers and their children.

The sequencing sample was made of blood. The receptor source for this set is a boy between 5 and 17 years old in good health.

For this clonotype: A junction end diverges from the germline sequence, so it may reflect a read error. The chain carries TRBV7-9 and TRBJ1-2, with a weak D call TRBD1 (6 bases). Germline loops: CDR1 SEHNR, CDR2 FQNEAQ (reference sequence). There are 15 residues in the CDR3. CDR3 protein: CASSPLTGPNYGHTF. CDR3 DNA sequence: TGTGCCAGCAGCCCGCTGACAGGACCTAACTATGGCCACACCTTC.

The chain recombines TRBV2 with TRBJ2-7; D remains ambiguous. The CDR3 has 14 residues. Germline loops: CDR1 SNHLY, CDR2 FYNNEI. V was cut by 4 bases and J by 2 bases, with 12 bases left in between. The CDR3 spells CASSVGVRPYEQYF. The CDR3 nucleotides read TGTGCCAGCAGTGTTGGCGTTCGCCCCTACGAGCAGTACTTC.

The chain combines TRBV3-1 with TRBJ2-7; a weak D match, TRBD1 (5 bases). Trimming left V 1 base short and J 2 bases short, with 9 bases between. Germline V gene sequence: CDR1 LGHDT, CDR2 YNNKEL (reference sequence). This CDR3 contains 14 residues. The CDR3, as DNA: TGTGCCAGCAGCCAAGTCACAGGCGCCTACGAGCAGTACTTC. Translating gives CASSQVTGAYEQYF.

This clonotype was observed a few times. Here the CDR3 reads CASSLAPSGLSKSRAQYF. CDR3 in DNA: TGCGCCAGCAGCTTGGCTCCTAGCGGCCTTTCCAAGAGTCGGGCCCAGTACTTC. The genes are TRBV5-1 and TRBJ2-5, with 7 bases matching TRBD2. There are 18 residues in the CDR3. V shed 0 bases, J shed 9 bases, and the junction held 20 bases outside the gene matches. Germline-derived CDR1 and CDR2 are SGHRS and YFSETQ.

In this sample, this clonotype turned up a few times. The CDR3 loop is CASSLGQGSTGELFF. CDR3 DNA: TGTGCCAGCAGTCTTGGACAGGGGAGCACCGGGGAGCTGTTTTTT. This rearrangement joins TRBV6-1 to TRBJ2-2; TRBD1 aligns across 9 bases. The germline V gene has CDR1 MNHNS and CDR2 SASEGT. The CDR3 is 15 amino acids. The V and J ends lost 5 bases and 4 bases, in that order; junction bases with no gene match: 5.

In this sample, this clonotype turned up a few times. The rearrangement links TRBV10-3 to TRBJ1-2; 7 nucleotides match TRBD1. Germline trimming cut 2 bases from V and 4 bases from J; bases unmatched to any gene: 13. CDR3 length: 17 amino acids. Germline V CDR1 and CDR2: ENHRY, SYGVKD. CDR3 amino acids: CAISEEGARAGSYGYTF. The CDR3 DNA reads as TGTGCCATCAGTGAGGAGGGGGCGCGTGCGGGGAGCTATGGCTACACCTTC.

The chain recombines TRBV7-2 with TRBJ1-2; 11 nucleotides agree with TRBD1. The CDR3 is made up of 14 amino acids. Trimming removed 5 bases from V and 7 bases from J; junction bases left unmatched: 6. From germline, CDR1 is SGHTA and CDR2 FQGNSA. The DNA for the CDR3 is TGTGCCAGCAGCACCGGGACAGGGGGGTCTGGCTACACCTTC. As protein: CASSTGTGGSGYTF.

V usage is TRBV7-8 and J usage is TRBJ1-4; D call uncertain. Trimming removed 5 bases at V and 0 bases at J, with 16 bases between. Germline-derived CDR1 and CDR2 are SGHVS and FQNEAQ. The CDR3 has 17 residues. The CDR3 sequence is CASSHRSLPATNEKLFF. Written as DNA, the CDR3 is TGTGCCAGCAGCCATCGATCCCTCCCTGCAACTAATGAAAAACTGTTTTTT.

The V and J genes are TRBV7-8 and TRBJ2-2, with 9 bases fitting TRBD1. Germline-derived CDR1 and CDR2 are SGHVS and FQNEAQ. The CDR3 covers 17 residues. The V and J ends lost 2 bases and 3 bases, in that order; junction bases with no gene match: 7. The CDR3 reads CASSLFGTGLYTGELFF. As DNA, the CDR3 is TGTGCCAGCAGCTTATTCGGGACAGGGTTATACACCGGGGAGCTGTTTTTT. The variable domain in full, completed from reference TRBV7-8 and TRBJ2-2, reads GAGVSQSPRYKVAKRGQDVALRCDPISGHVSLFWYQQALGQGPEFLTYFQNEAQLDKSGLPSDRFFAERPEGSVSTLKIQRTQQEDSAVYLCASSLFGTGLYTGELFFGEGSRLTVL.

This clonotype has a handful of counts. The chain employs TRBV15 and TRBJ2-7; D is possibly TRBD1 (5 bases). This CDR3 comprises 13 residues. In germline, CDR1 is LNHNV, CDR2 YYDKDF (reference sequence). The V end was cut by 1 base, the J end by 5 bases, with 9 bases between. CDR3 DNA: TGTGCCACCAGCAGAGCACAGGCAAACGAGCAGTACTTC. The encoded protein is CATSRAQANEQYF.